This TCR beta chain was observed in a study of blood T cell repertoires in COVID-19. This clone appeared a single time. Germline is not matched at one junction end, which may reflect a read error. This CDR3 is built from 15 residues. Per germline, CDR1 MNHEY and CDR2 SVGAGI. In the authors' methods: The authors estimated nucleated cell counts from reference gene primer amplification. TCRdb keeps only in-frame clones here, not all; method: immunoSEQ multiplex PCR. V and J calls and clone size follow that table, whereas D and trimming were derived from the DNA. The sample contains some 260,000 clones, approximately 86% of which appear only once.

This receptor was obtained from a woman aged 18-29 years with acute or convalescent COVID-19. The sequenced material came from peripheral blood. V usage is TRBV6-5 and J usage is TRBJ1-5, with 7 bases that match TRBD1. The chain's CDR3 is CANSRQGRGNQPQHF. CDR3 nucleotide sequence: TGTGCCAACAGTAGACAGGGTCGGGGCAATCAGCCCCAGCATTTT.